These 22 T cell receptor beta chains were all obtained from the same sample, sequenced in a study of control samples from healthy donors and cancer patients. Some clones are missing from TCRdb's copy, which holds only in-frame ones; the method was immunoSEQ multiplex PCR. The sample carries approximately 140,000 clones, 80% to 95% recorded once. The specimen was blood. The receptors stem from a man aged 30 to 45 in good health.

The chain couples TRBV7-2 to TRBJ2-5; no reliable D call. Trimming pared 4 bases from V and 5 bases from J, leaving 17 bases between. Germline assignment: CDR1 SGHTA and CDR2 FQGNSA. The CDR3 has 15 residues. CDR3 residues: CASSSLTSGGETQYF. The CDR3 DNA reads as TGTGCCAGCAGCTCCCTAACCTCGGGCGGCGAGACCCAGTACTTC.

The chain carries TRBV4-1 and TRBJ2-1, with 9 bases fitting TRBD2. Per germline, CDR1 MGHRA and CDR2 YSYEKL. With 4 bases clipped from V and 10 bases from J, the junction kept 20 bases outside the gene matches. There are 18 residues in the CDR3. The CDR3 sequence: CASSPLWISGRKGDEQFF. The CDR3 DNA sequence: TGCGCCAGCAGCCCCCTTTGGATTAGCGGGAGAAAGGGAGACGAGCAGTTCTTC.

The chain links TRBV6-2 or TRBV6-3 to TRBJ2-7; 11 positions agree with TRBD2. J was trimmed by 2 bases and V by 4 bases; bases with no gene match: 1. Germline V gives CDR1 MNHEY, CDR2 SVGEGT. This CDR3 comprises 14 residues. CDR3 coding DNA: TGTGCCAGCAGTTTGGGACTAGCGGCCTACGAGCAGTACTTC. Residues: CASSLGLAAYEQYF.

This chain connects TRBV30 to TRBJ1-2, with 8 bases lining up with TRBD1. This CDR3 is built from 13 residues. The germline gives CDR1 GTSNPN, CDR2 SVGIG (reference sequence). The V and J ends lost 7 bases and 0 bases, in that order; junction bases with no gene match: 4. The CDR3 coding sequence is TGTGCCTTACAGGGGGATACTAACTATGGCTACACCTTC. Translation: CALQGDTNYGYTF.

The chain employs TRBV7-2 and TRBJ2-7; D unresolved. This CDR3 spans 14 amino acids. The V end was cut by 5 bases, the J end by 3 bases, with 14 bases between. Germline V gene lookup returns CDR1 SGHTA and CDR2 FQGNSA. The DNA for the CDR3 is TGTGCCAGCAGCGTGAGAGTACATCACTACGAGCAGTACTTC. This codes for CASSVRVHHYEQYF.

The chain links TRBV6-5 to TRBJ1-2, with D unresolved. This CDR3 spans 14 amino acids. Germline loops: CDR1 MNHEY, CDR2 SVGAGI. The V and J ends lost 2 bases and 4 bases respectively, with 11 bases between them. In DNA, the CDR3 is TGTGCCAGCAGTTACCTGACGGCTCCCTATGGCTACACCTTC. It translates to CASSYLTAPYGYTF.

The DNA of the CDR3 is TGCGCCAGCAGCTCGGTGTCCGGGACTAGCGCGTACAATGAGCAGTTCTTC. This encodes CASSSVSGTSAYNEQFF. V and J are TRBV5-1 and TRBJ2-1; the match to TRBD2 covers 10 bases. CDR3 length: 17 amino acids. Germline CDR1 reads SGHRS; CDR2 reads YFSETQ. After removal of 3 bases from V and 4 bases from J, the junction contained 10 bases not matched to a gene.

The chain uses TRBV30 and TRBJ2-2, with 9 positions matching TRBD2. Germline V CDR1 and CDR2: GTSNPN, SVGIG (reference sequence). With 2 bases clipped from V and 2 bases from J, the junction kept 6 bases outside the gene matches. The CDR3 is 16 amino acids. The CDR3 nucleotides are TGTGCCTGGAGTCTAGGACTAGCGACTAACACCGGGGAGCTGTTTTTT. Protein: CAWSLGLATNTGELFF.

The rearrangement links TRBV6-6 to TRBJ2-7; D may be TRBD1 (6 bases). Between the trimmed V and J ends, which lost 0 bases and 4 bases, there was a span of 16 bases. Germline values: CDR1 MNHNY, CDR2 SVGAGI (reference sequence). This CDR3 has 16 residues. The CDR3 here is CASSYSSGTGRYEQYF. The CDR3 nucleotides read TGTGCCAGCAGTTACTCGTCGGGTACAGGGCGTTACGAGCAGTACTTC.

This chain links TRBV2 with TRBJ2-1; 7 bases align to TRBD2. The CDR3 runs 18 residues. Looked up from germline, CDR1 is SNHLY and CDR2 is FYNNEI. The V segment lost 6 bases and the J segment 0 bases; nucleotides outside the gene matches: 14. The CDR3 here is CASSLPRDYLSSYNEQFF. The CDR3 DNA sequence: TGTGCCAGCAGCTTACCTCGGGACTACCTTAGCTCCTACAATGAGCAGTTCTTC.

This rearrangement joins TRBV11-1 to TRBJ2-3; 7 positions agree with TRBD1. The CDR3 spans 14 residues. Germline CDR1 and CDR2: SGHAT and FQDESV (reference sequence). J lost 5 bases, V lost 2 bases, and 4 bases had no gene match. The CDR3 loop reads CASSLSRTGDTQYF. CDR3 coding DNA: TGTGCCAGCAGCTTATCCCGGACAGGAGATACGCAGTATTTT.

Only a few counts were recorded for this clone. CDR3 sequence: CASSGRGSGGLSNQPQHF. DNA for the CDR3: TGTGCCAGCAGCGGACGGGGGTCAGGAGGGCTTAGCAATCAGCCCCAGCATTTT. The rearrangement links TRBV2 to TRBJ1-5; tentative D call: TRBD1 (5 bases). This CDR3 is 18 amino acids long. Germline values: CDR1 SNHLY, CDR2 FYNNEI. V was trimmed by 6 bases and J by 0 bases, leaving 21 bases between them.

The chain joins TRBV28 to TRBJ2-7, with 10 bases lining up with TRBD1. Trimming at V came to 5 bases and at J to 5 bases, leaving 9 bases not matched to a gene. CDR3 length: 15 residues. From germline, CDR1 is MDHEN and CDR2 SYDVKM. The CDR3 region is CASSRGQGITDEQYF. CDR3 nucleotide sequence: TGTGCCAGCAGTCGGGGACAGGGGATTACGGACGAGCAGTACTTC.

This clone was detected once. The V gene is TRBV9, the J gene TRBJ1-5, with D maybe TRBD1 (6 bases). V was pared by 3 bases and J by 4 bases, with 23 bases between. The CDR3 consists of 18 residues. The V gene's germline CDR1 is SGDLS and CDR2 YYNGEE. The CDR3 region is CASSAARTRDKKNQPQHF. The CDR3 nucleotides read TGTGCCAGCAGCGCAGCACGAACTCGGGACAAAAAGAATCAGCCCCAGCATTTT.

This clone was seen more than once but under ten times. The chain joins TRBV19 to TRBJ1-5, with 11 nucleotides matching TRBD1. V lost 5 bases to trimming and J lost 3 bases; unmatched junction nucleotides: 3. There are 15 residues in the CDR3. Germline values: CDR1 LNHDA, CDR2 SQIVND (reference sequence). CDR3 bases: TGTGCCAGTAGTGAGGACAGGGGGCTCAATCAGCCCCAGCATTTT. As protein: CASSEDRGLNQPQHF.

This chain joins TRBV30 and TRBJ2-7; D gene unclear. CDR3 size: 12 residues. The V gene's germline CDR1 is GTSNPN and CDR2 SVGIG (reference sequence). Trimming stripped 1 base from V and 1 base from J, with 5 bases between. In DNA form, the CDR3 reads TGTGCCTGGAGTGCTCAGTCCTACGAGCAGTACTTC. Its protein is CAWSAQSYEQYF.

The chain recombines TRBV7-2 with TRBJ2-7, with D possibly being TRBD2 (5 bases). The V and J ends lost 5 bases and 4 bases respectively, with 15 bases between them. CDR1 is SGHTA, CDR2 FQGNSA, per germline. CDR3 length: 14 amino acids. CDR3 protein: CASSIEVRGYEQYF. The CDR3 nucleotides read TGTGCCAGCAGCATAGAGGTCCGGGGTTACGAGCAGTACTTC. The complete variable domain, with remaining parts taken from reference TRBV7-2 and TRBJ2-7, reads GAGVSQSPSNKVTEKGKDVELRCDPISGHTALYWYRQSLGQGLEFLIYFQGNSAPDKSGLPSDRFSAERTGGSVSTLTIQRTQQEDSAVYLCASSIEVRGYEQYFGPGTRLTVT.

The V gene is TRBV7-2, the J gene TRBJ1-1; maybe TRBD1 (5 bases). The germline V gene encodes CDR1 SGHTA and CDR2 FQGNSA. This CDR3 has 15 residues. Trimming pared 1 base from V and 5 bases from J, leaving 14 bases between. CDR3 protein: CASSLGWQGWTEAFF. CDR3 coding DNA: TGTGCCAGCAGCTTAGGATGGCAGGGTTGGACTGAAGCTTTCTTT.

This chain links TRBV7-3 with TRBJ2-7; D tentatively reads TRBD1 or TRBD2 (5 bases each). The CDR3 has 13 amino acids. Trimming took 3 bases from V and 3 from J, leaving 9 bases between them. The germline CDR1 and CDR2 sequences are SGHTA and FQGTGA. CDR3: CASSLGPLYEQYF. The CDR3 DNA is TGTGCCAGCAGCTTGGGACCTCTCTACGAGCAGTACTTC.

This rearrangement joins TRBV28 to TRBJ1-2, with a weak D call TRBD1 (5 bases). This CDR3 spans 14 amino acids. With 6 bases removed from V and 8 bases from J, the gap between germline ends came to 19 bases. Germline V gene lookup returns CDR1 MDHEN and CDR2 SYDVKM. CDR3 sequence: CASSKMGGRGGYTF. CDR3 DNA: TGTGCCAGCAGCAAAATGGGGGGACGTGGCGGCTACACCTTC.

The V and J genes are TRBV24-1 and TRBJ2-7; a possible D gene is TRBD1 (5 bases). The germline V gene encodes CDR1 KGHDR and CDR2 SFDVKD. This CDR3 region has 13 residues. Between the trimmed V and J ends, which lost 4 bases and 6 bases, there was a span of 12 bases. In DNA, the CDR3 is TGTGCCACCAGTGACCCAAGGGGTTCCGAGCAGTACTTC. Amino acid sequence: CATSDPRGSEQYF.

V is TRBV28 and J is TRBJ2-2, with 9 positions matching TRBD2. This CDR3 has 16 amino acids. V was pared by 7 bases and J by 7 bases, with 13 bases of the junction left unmatched. Looked up from germline, CDR1 is MDHEN and CDR2 is SYDVKM. CDR3 residues: CASTPGSSGSVGELFF. The DNA of the CDR3 is TGTGCCAGCACCCCAGGCAGTAGCGGGAGTGTCGGGGAGCTGTTTTTT.